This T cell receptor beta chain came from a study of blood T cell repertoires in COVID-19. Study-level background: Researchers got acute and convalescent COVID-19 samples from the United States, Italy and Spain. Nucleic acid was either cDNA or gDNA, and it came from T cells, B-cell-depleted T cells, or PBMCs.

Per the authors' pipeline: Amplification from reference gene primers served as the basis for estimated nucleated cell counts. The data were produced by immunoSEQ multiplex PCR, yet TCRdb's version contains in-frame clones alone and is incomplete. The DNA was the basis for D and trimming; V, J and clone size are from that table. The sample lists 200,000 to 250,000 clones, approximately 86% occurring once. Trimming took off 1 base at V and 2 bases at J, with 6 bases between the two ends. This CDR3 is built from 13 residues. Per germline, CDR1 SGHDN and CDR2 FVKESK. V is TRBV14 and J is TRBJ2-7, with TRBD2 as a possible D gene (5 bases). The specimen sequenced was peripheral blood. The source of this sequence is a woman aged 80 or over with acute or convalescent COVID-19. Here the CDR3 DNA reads TGTGCCAGCAGCCAAGCGGGAACCTACGAGCAGTACTTC. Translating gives CASSQAGTYEQYF. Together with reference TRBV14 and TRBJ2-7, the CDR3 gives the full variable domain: EAGVTQFPSHSVIEKGQTVTLRCDPISGHDNLYWYRRVMGKEIKFLLHFVKESKQDESGMPNNRFLAERTGGTYSTLKVQPAELEDSGVYFCASSQAGTYEQYFGPGTRLTVT.